Below, 23 T cell receptor beta chains from the same sample are listed, as sequenced in a study of shared clonotypes between healthy human individuals. This table comes from immunoSEQ multiplex PCR, and its TCRdb copy is limited to in-frame clones, with some not included. In the table there are roughly 2.2 million clones, around 93% of which are singletons. The sample consisted of naive CD4+ T cells from PBMCs. As for subset: CD45RA+ positively selected. The receptors were sampled from a man younger than 30 in good health. Some clones in this sample may be carry-over from other donors' samples.

CDR3 nucleotides: TGTGCCAGCAGCTCGAGTGAGGCGGTTGGCTACACCTTC. Translating it yields CASSSSEAVGYTF. This chain joins TRBV7-2 and TRBJ1-2, with D hard to call. The germline V and J ends were trimmed by 4 bases and 7 bases, with 13 bases remaining between them. The CDR3 contains 13 residues. The V gene's germline CDR1 is SGHTA and CDR2 FQGNSA. The variable domain in full, completed from reference TRBV7-2 and TRBJ1-2, reads GAGVSQSPSNKVTEKGKDVELRCDPISGHTALYWYRQSLGQGLEFLIYFQGNSAPDKSGLPSDRFSAERTGGSVSTLTIQRTQQEDSAVYLCASSSSEAVGYTFGSGTRLTVV.

The CDR3 nucleotides are TGTGCCAGCAGTGAATCAGGCACAGGTGTGGCCGGGGAGCTGTTTTTT. Encoded protein: CASSESGTGVAGELFF. The gene calls are TRBV25-1 and TRBJ2-2, with D maybe TRBD1 (5 bases). CDR3 length equals 16 residues. Germline CDR1 and CDR2: MGHDK and SYGVNS. Between the trimmed V and J ends, which lost 1 base and 6 bases, there was a span of 15 bases.

This clone was found once. V and J are TRBV18 and TRBJ2-7; D may be TRBD1 or TRBD2 (5 bases each). With 1 base removed from V and 2 bases from J, the gap between germline ends came to 12 bases. Per the germline V gene, CDR1 is KGHSH and CDR2 is LQKENI. CDR3 length: 15 amino acids. This CDR3 reads CASSPLRGSTYEQYF. The CDR3 coding sequence is TGTGCCAGCTCACCACTGAGGGGTTCCACCTACGAGCAGTACTTC.

The chain combines TRBV23-1 with TRBJ1-1; D possibly corresponds to TRBD1 (6 bases). TRBV23-1 is treated as an ORF (open reading frame) with a function not yet certain. The ends were cut back, 8 bases at V and 1 base at J, with 17 bases in the middle. The CDR3 covers 15 residues. The CDR3 sequence is CASGQIGDKNTEAFF. The CDR3 region has the DNA TGCGCCAGCGGACAGATCGGGGACAAGAACACTGAAGCTTTCTTT.

The chain couples TRBV30 to TRBJ2-7; D possibly corresponds to TRBD2 (5 bases). The germline V gene has CDR1 GTSNPN and CDR2 SVGIG (reference sequence). The CDR3 is made up of 11 amino acids. Trimming removed 5 bases at V and 3 bases at J, with 8 bases between. The CDR3 spells CAWAGYYEQYF. In DNA form, the CDR3 reads TGTGCCTGGGCGGGCTACTACGAGCAGTACTTC.

This clone was observed a single time. V gene TRBV6-4 combines with J gene TRBJ2-7; 16 bases map to TRBD2. CDR1 and CDR2 from the germline V gene are MRHNA and SNTAGT. The J segment lost 5 bases and the V segment lost 0 bases, leaving 7 bases of the junction unmatched. CDR3 length: 18 amino acids. CDR3 protein: CASSDSTGTSGRAHEQYF. Written as DNA, the CDR3 is TGTGCCAGCAGTGACTCGACTGGGACTAGCGGGAGGGCGCACGAGCAGTACTTC.

J is TRBJ1-2 and V is TRBV6-6; TRBD1 might be the D (5 bases). Between the trimmed V and J ends, which lost 2 bases and 4 bases, there was a span of 17 bases. The germline V gene has CDR1 MNHNY and CDR2 SVGAGI (reference sequence). The CDR3 totals 16 residues. The chain's CDR3 is CASSYDRGRAVYGYTF. CDR3 bases: TGTGCCAGCAGTTACGACCGGGGCCGTGCTGTCTATGGCTACACCTTC.

This rearrangement joins TRBV30 to TRBJ2-2; 11 bases align to TRBD1. This CDR3 has 18 amino acids. From germline, CDR1 is GTSNPN and CDR2 SVGIG (reference sequence). The V segment lost 3 bases and the J segment 8 bases; nucleotides outside the gene matches: 17. CDR3 in DNA: TGTGCCTGGAGACGCCGGACAGGGGGCGCCTTTCCCTCTGGGGAGCTGTTTTTT. Translating gives CAWRRRTGGAFPSGELFF.

The sample holds one count of this clone. The genes are TRBV28 and TRBJ1-5, with TRBD1 identical over 9 bases. Germline V CDR1 and CDR2: MDHEN, SYDVKM. Trimming at V came to 3 bases and at J to 8 bases, leaving 11 bases not matched to a gene. This CDR3 is built from 16 residues. The CDR3 reads CASSFVSGTGLEPQHF. Here the CDR3 DNA reads TGTGCCAGCAGTTTCGTCTCCGGGACAGGGTTGGAGCCCCAGCATTTT.

The chain uses TRBV28 and TRBJ1-2; 8 nucleotides align to TRBD1. Germline CDR1 is MDHEN and CDR2 is SYDVKM. Trimming at V came to 2 bases and at J to 7 bases, leaving 6 bases not matched to a gene. This CDR3 comprises 14 residues. This chain's CDR3 is CASSLVGRGPGYTF. Here the CDR3 DNA reads TGTGCCAGCAGTTTAGTGGGCAGGGGGCCTGGCTACACCTTC.

The CDR3 DNA reads TGTGCCAGCAGTTCGACAGGGACTGAAGCTTTCTTT. Encoded protein: CASSSTGTEAFF. The chain has TRBV28 and TRBJ1-1; 7 bases are a match to TRBD1. Trimming cost V 4 bases and J 5 bases; bases outside gene matches: 1. This CDR3 is built from 12 residues. In germline, CDR1 is MDHEN, CDR2 SYDVKM.

V and J are TRBV2 and TRBJ1-3; D gene uncertain. CDR1 is SNHLY, CDR2 FYNNEI, per germline. The length of the CDR3 is 15 residues. Between the trimmed V and J ends, which lost 7 bases and 0 bases, there was a span of 13 bases. CDR3 coding DNA: TGTGCCAGCAAAGGAGGGCGAGGCTCTGGAAACACCATATATTTT. This encodes CASKGGRGSGNTIYF.

The V and J genes are TRBV14 and TRBJ2-3; D unclear. The CDR3 sequence is 14 residues long. Trimming pared 1 base from V and 4 bases from J, leaving 9 bases between. Per germline, CDR1 SGHDN and CDR2 FVKESK. CDR3 bases: TGTGCCAGCAGCCAAGTCGGATTTGCAGATACGCAGTATTTT. It is translated as CASSQVGFADTQYF.

This chain joins TRBV9 and TRBJ1-2; possibly TRBD1 for D (6 bases). This CDR3 spans 14 amino acids. V lost 0 bases and J lost 4, with 10 bases in between. Germline CDR1 is SGDLS and CDR2 is YYNGEE. CDR3 bases: TGTGCCAGCAGCGTAGCAACAGGGACCTATGGCTACACCTTC. Its translation: CASSVATGTYGYTF.

This chain connects TRBV28 to TRBJ1-2, with D hard to call. CDR3 length: 15 amino acids. Trimming left V 3 bases short and J 0 bases short, with 11 bases between. Per the germline V gene, CDR1 is MDHEN and CDR2 is SYDVKM. The chain's CDR3 is CASSLGRLPNYGYTF. DNA for the CDR3: TGTGCCAGCAGTTTGGGCAGGCTCCCTAACTATGGCTACACCTTC.

This rearrangement joins TRBV7-9 to TRBJ1-2; a possible D gene is TRBD1 (5 bases). V shed 1 base and J shed 6 bases, with 12 bases lying between them. From germline, CDR1 is SEHNR and CDR2 FQNEAQ (reference sequence). CDR3 length: 14 residues. CDR3 DNA: TGTGCCAGCAGCTTAGTAGGTACAGGTGATGGCTACACCTTC. Translated: CASSLVGTGDGYTF.

The V gene is TRBV11-3, the J gene TRBJ1-5; D gene uncertain. Trimming left V 0 bases short and J 0 bases short, with 3 bases between. CDR1 is SGHNT, CDR2 YENEEA, per germline. There are 14 residues in the CDR3. The chain's CDR3 is CASSLDDSNQPQHF. The CDR3 DNA reads TGTGCCAGCAGCTTAGACGATAGCAATCAGCCCCAGCATTTT.

V and J are TRBV2 and TRBJ1-5, with D possibly being TRBD1 (6 bases). The CDR3 covers 14 residues. Per germline, CDR1 SNHLY and CDR2 FYNNEI. Between the trimmed V and J ends, which lost 5 bases and 3 bases, there was a span of 11 bases. This chain's CDR3 is CASSFEGVNQPQHF. CDR3 DNA: TGTGCCAGCAGTTTTGAGGGGGTCAATCAGCCCCAGCATTTT.

In its sample, this clone was seen a few times. This chain joins TRBV28 and TRBJ1-2; D is undetermined. Germline CDR1 and CDR2: MDHEN and SYDVKM. The CDR3 extends over 15 amino acids. Trimming cost V 6 bases and J 4 bases, with 18 bases left between them. The CDR3 coding sequence is TGTGCCAGCAGACCCCCTCCCGTGTGGGTCTATGGCTACACCTTC. Amino acids: CASRPPPVWVYGYTF.

The chain links TRBV30 to TRBJ2-3; no clear D gene. Germline V gives CDR1 GTSNPN, CDR2 SVGIG (reference sequence). This CDR3 is 13 amino acids long. Trimming took 2 bases from V and 4 from J, leaving 10 bases between them. Here the CDR3 DNA reads TGTGCCTGGAGTCCGACCCTAGCAGATACGCAGTATTTT. Its translation: CAWSPTLADTQYF.

For this clone: Within the sample, other DNA sequences also encode this same CDR3. The CDR3 bases are TGTGCCAGCTCACCACCCGGACGGAACACTGAAGCTTTCTTT. Translation gives CASSPPGRNTEAFF. The V and J genes are TRBV18 and TRBJ1-1; no reliable D call. V dropped 0 bases and J dropped 1 base, with 6 bases sitting between them. Germline loops: CDR1 KGHSH, CDR2 LQKENI. The CDR3 sequence is 14 residues long.

This chain joins TRBV5-1 and TRBJ1-2; D is uncertain. V lost 0 bases and J 0 bases, leaving 12 bases between the germline ends. The CDR3 is made up of 16 amino acids. Germline V gene lookup returns CDR1 SGHRS and CDR2 YFSETQ. Written as DNA, the CDR3 is TGCGCCAGCAGCTTGGAATCAACAGACACTAACTATGGCTACACCTTC. This codes for CASSLESTDTNYGYTF.

V and J are TRBV4-3 and TRBJ2-7; D gene uncertain. This CDR3 is 14 amino acids long. Trimming pared 0 bases from V and 2 bases from J, leaving 8 bases between. Germline-derived CDR1 and CDR2 are LGHNA and YSLEER. The CDR3: CASSQDPHTYEQYF. The CDR3 DNA reads TGCGCCAGCAGCCAAGATCCCCATACCTACGAGCAGTACTTC.